These T cell receptor beta chains were read from a single sample in a study of cytomegalovirus exposure and HLA in healthy donors. Assay: immunoSEQ multiplex PCR; the TCRdb copy retains only in-frame clones and omits some. The profile shows under 200,000 clones, 60% to 85% of them singletons. The material sequenced was PBMCs. The receptor set was obtained from a woman aged 40 to 50 in good health and CMV-seropositive. The CDR3 runs from the conserved cysteine through the conserved F or W.

>TRBJ2-4|TRBV5-4
CASSSERDRDIQYF
>TRBJ2-6|TRBV9
CASSRSNSGANGLTF
>TRBJ1-3|TRBV5-1
CASSLAGTALGNTIYF
>TRBJ2-1|TRBV7-6
CASTRGTERSEQFF
>TRBJ1-1|TRBV5-1
CASSLMGGAGAETEAFF
>TRBJ2-7|TRBV7-2
CASSSQSGAYEQYF
>TRBJ1-1|TRBV6-5
CASSPTTGEKKAFF
>TRBJ2-1|TRBV18
CASSPLGGGSSYNEQFF
>TRBJ1-5|TRBV18
CASSPTGSDQPQHF
>TRBJ2-1|TRBV30
CAWTTLLGRGEQFF
>TRBJ2-1|TRBV5-5
CASSRDRGDYNEQFF
>TRBJ2-4|TRBV5-6
CASSSGLVDIQYF
>TRBJ1-1|TRBV5-1
CASSSNGDTEAFF
>TRBJ1-6|TRBV7-2
CASSLVPTGLGNSPLHF
>TRBJ2-3|TRBV4-1
CASSQEGSSGGADTQYF
>TRBJ1-5|TRBV18
CASSPGTGAQPQHF
>TRBJ2-7|TRBV19
CASSPTGPSSYEQYF
>TRBJ2-3|TRBV7-6
CASSSRDRTGGTDTQYF
>TRBJ1-4|TRBV29-1
CSVEATGTNEKLFF
>TRBJ1-2|TRBV6-1
CASSEGTGTANYGYTF
>TRBJ2-2|TRBV4-3
CASSQDRGSGTKLFF
>TRBJ1-1|TRBV19
CASSETGWTEAFF
>TRBJ2-3|TRBV27
CDDPRGGTDTQYF
>TRBJ2-3|TRBV5-4
CASSWLSGESTDTQYF
>TRBJ2-7|TRBV5-4
CASSLSGSSYEQYF
>TRBJ2-7|TRBV7-2
CASSFLSPTREQYF
>TRBJ2-7|TRBV30
CAWSWGGGPYEQYF